The T cell receptor (beta chain) under discussion was sequenced for a study of blood T cell repertoires in COVID-19. Germline V gives CDR1 SEHNR, CDR2 FQNEAQ (reference sequence). The CDR3 sequence is 16 residues long. The V end was cut by 2 bases, the J end by 3 bases, with 13 bases between. The repertoire was sequenced with immunoSEQ multiplex PCR; TCRdb's copy has only in-frame clones and lacks some. The table records roughly 220,000 clones, 80% to 90% of them present only once. The TCR comes from a woman between 50 and 59 years old with acute COVID-19. Sequenced sample: PBMCs or T cells enriched from blood (not recorded which). This chain uses TRBV7-9 with TRBJ1-4, with D possibly being TRBD1 (6 bases). This CDR3 is CASSLPWEGANEKLFF. CDR3 nucleotides: TGTGCCAGCAGCTTACCCTGGGAGGGGGCTAATGAAAAACTGTTTTTT. The full variable domain, completed using reference TRBV7-9 and TRBJ1-4, is DTGVSQNPRHKITKRGQNVTFRCDPISEHNRLYWYRQTLGQGPEFLTYFQNEAQLEKSRLLSDRFSAERPKGSFSTLEIQRTEQGDSAMYLCASSLPWEGANEKLFFGSGTQLSVL.